The entry below gives a single TCR beta chain sequence along with its context. Antigen specificity is unknown. The source of the sample is a study of post-analysis software for immune sequencing data. Study-wide points: A few TRBV segments appeared more often in patients than in controls, and TRBV5-6, TRBV5-1 and TRBV20-1 were among these. Normalized Chao1 diversity was significantly reduced in patients versus controls. Samples from a shared batch, those prepared together, strongly co-clustered by F measure.

The TCR beta cDNA libraries carried unique molecular identifiers. Input amounts of about 0.85 to 10 million T cells were used. These gave approximately 500,000 cDNA molecules, so each molecule approximated one T cell. From the PCR reads, TCRdb called clonotypes with MiXCR, one entry per CDR3 protein. Of approximately 570,000 distinct CDR3 sequences listed, roughly 46% are singletons. Germline V gene data show CDR1 as SEHNR and CDR2 as FQNEAQ (reference sequence). CDR3 length: 15 amino acids. Trimming removed 4 bases from V and 7 bases from J, with 16 bases in between. The sample taken for sequencing was blood. The chain employs TRBV7-9 and TRBJ2-2; D is tentatively TRBD1 or TRBD2 (5 bases each). The source is a girl between 5 and 17 years old with multiple sclerosis. CDR3 residues: CASSSQPREYGELFF. In nucleotides, the CDR3 is TGTGCCAGCAGCTCACAGCCCAGGGAGTACGGGGAGCTGTTTTTT.